This T cell receptor (beta chain) was recorded in a study of shared clonotypes between healthy human individuals. Study as a whole: Every donor yielded three CD4 naive, three CD4 memory, two CD8 naive and one CD8 memory plate.

Method: immunoSEQ multiplex PCR; TCRdb's copy keeps in-frame clones and lacks some. The sample has about 2.4 million clones, 80% to 95% seen once; the top ten hold approximately 0.35%. Overall study results and limits: Larger estimated richness was generally recorded for naive subsets relative to memory subsets. The represented genetic and exposure-history diversity was limited by the small number of donors.

This CDR3 has 14 amino acids. The V end was cut by 2 bases, the J end by 0 bases, with 10 bases between. Per germline, CDR1 SQVTM and CDR2 ANQGSEA. Remarks on this clone: Its antigen remains unidentified.

This chain uses TRBV29-1 with TRBJ1-1, with D unresolved. Sequenced sample: naive CD4+ T cells from PBMCs. Sample subset: CD45RA+ positively selected. The origin of this receptor is a man aged 18 to 29 in good health. Some clones in this sample may be carry-over from other donors' samples. CDR3 bases: TGCAGCGTTGAATTATGGGCCATGAACACTGAAGCTTTCTTT. Protein sequence: CSVELWAMNTEAFF. The full variable domain, completed using reference TRBV29-1 and TRBJ1-1, is SAVISQKPSRDICQRGTSLTIQCQVDSQVTMMFWYRQQPGQSLTLIATANQGSEATYESGFVIDKFPISRPNLTFSTLTVSNMSPEDSSIYLCSVELWAMNTEAFFGQGTRLTVV.